These 7 T cell receptor beta chains were all obtained from the same sample, sequenced in a study of blood T cell repertoires in COVID-19. TCRdb keeps only in-frame clones here, not all; method: immunoSEQ multiplex PCR. The table lists a few hundred thousand clones, about 90% of them singletons, with roughly 2.9% in the top ten. The sample was PBMCs or T cells enriched from blood (not recorded which). These receptors were collected from a woman in her fifties or sixties who had been exposed to COVID-19.

V is TRBV6-4 and J is TRBJ1-2; TRBD1 agrees at 10 bases. Germline CDR1 reads MRHNA; CDR2 reads SNTAGT. The V gene end was trimmed by 0 bases and the J gene end by 6 bases; junction bases not matched to a gene: 10. CDR3 length equals 17 residues. CDR3 protein: CASSDSSGTGARNGYTF. In DNA, the CDR3 is TGTGCCAGCAGTGACTCCTCCGGGACAGGGGCGAGAAATGGCTACACCTTC.

This clone came up once. The CDR3 reads CASSSWGRGGTDTQYF. CDR3 in DNA: TGTGCCAGCAGCTCCTGGGGGCGGGGGGGCACAGATACGCAGTATTTT. J is TRBJ2-3 and V is TRBV11-2, with 8 bases lining up with TRBD2. From germline, CDR1 is SGHAT and CDR2 FQNNGV. Trimming removed 4 bases from V and 1 base from J; junction bases left unmatched: 7. The CDR3 covers 16 residues.

This clone occurred once. The V gene is TRBV2, the J gene TRBJ2-3; possibly TRBD2 for D (5 bases). The germline V and J ends were trimmed by 10 bases and 1 base, with 18 bases remaining between them. Germline CDR1 reads SNHLY; CDR2 reads FYNNEI. There are 15 residues in the CDR3. The CDR3 spells CAIEGPGSGTDTQYF. As DNA, the CDR3 is TGTGCCATAGAGGGCCCGGGGAGTGGCACAGATACGCAGTATTTT.

J is TRBJ2-3 and V is TRBV20-1; unclear D gene. Germline CDR1 reads DFQATT; CDR2 reads SNEGSKA (reference sequence). Deletions cut 3 bases from V and 4 bases from J, with 5 bases between. The CDR3 sequence is 11 residues long. The CDR3 region is CSASRADTQYF. DNA of the CDR3: TGCAGTGCTAGTCGGGCAGATACGCAGTATTTT.

V gene TRBV7-2 combines with J gene TRBJ1-3, with D perhaps TRBD1 (5 bases). V lost 5 bases and J lost 0, with 8 bases in between. The V gene's germline CDR1 is SGHTA and CDR2 FQGNSA. The CDR3 spans 14 residues. The CDR3 sequence is CASSGALSGNTIYF. In DNA, the CDR3 is TGTGCCAGCAGCGGGGCTCTCTCTGGAAACACCATATATTTT.

This clone was picked up a small number of times. V gene TRBV5-1 combines with J gene TRBJ1-4, with 7 positions matching TRBD1. The J segment lost 11 bases and the V segment lost 3 bases, leaving 7 bases of the junction unmatched. Germline V gives CDR1 SGHRS, CDR2 YFSETQ. The CDR3 has 13 amino acids. The DNA for the CDR3 is TGCGCCAGCAGCTACACGACAGGGTACAAACTGTTTTTT. Translated: CASSYTTGYKLFF.

The chain couples TRBV5-1 to TRBJ1-4, with D possibly matching TRBD1 (5 bases). CDR1 SGHRS and CDR2 YFSETQ come from the germline V gene. The CDR3 is 13 amino acids. Trimming shortened V by 3 bases and J by 6 bases, and 9 bases separated the two germline ends. CDR3 bases: TGCGCCAGCAGCTACGGGGGGGATGAAAAACTGTTTTTT. This translates into CASSYGGDEKLFF. Full variable domain (outside the CDR3, taken from reference TRBV5-1 and TRBJ1-4): KAGVTQTPRYLIKTRGQQVTLSCSPISGHRSVSWYQQTPGQGLQFLFEYFSETQRNKGNFPGRFSGRQFSNSRSEMNVSTLELGDSALYLCASSYGGDEKLFFGSGTQLSVL.